The 8 T cell receptor beta chains below were found in one sample sequenced in a study of cytomegalovirus exposure and HLA in healthy donors. Amplification used 60 Vbeta primers and 13 Jbeta primers. Some clones are missing from TCRdb's copy, which holds only in-frame ones; the method was immunoSEQ multiplex PCR. The table lists about 190,000 clones, approximately 88% of them singletons. What was sequenced was PBMCs. The receptor source for this set is a woman aged 45-65 years in good health and CMV-seropositive.

The rearrangement joins TRBV5-1 to TRBJ2-2, with 8 bases that match TRBD2. J lost 3 bases, V lost 7 bases, and 5 bases had no gene match. The V gene's germline CDR1 is SGHRS and CDR2 YFSETQ. The CDR3 has 14 amino acids. The CDR3 is CASGWTSHTGELFF. For the CDR3, the DNA is TGCGCCAGCGGGTGGACTAGCCACACCGGGGAGCTGTTTTTT.

J is TRBJ1-4 and V is TRBV7-8; D is uncertain. V lost 5 bases, J lost 7 bases, and 11 bases lay in between. Per germline, CDR1 SGHVS and CDR2 FQNEAQ. CDR3 size: 13 residues. The CDR3 sequence: CASSLNLAEKLFF. CDR3 in DNA: TGTGCCAGCAGCCTCAATTTAGCTGAAAAACTGTTTTTT.

The V gene is TRBV19, the J gene TRBJ1-4, with a possible D match to TRBD1 (5 bases). CDR1 and CDR2 from the germline V gene are LNHDA and SQIVND (reference sequence). Deletions cut 3 bases from V and 3 bases from J, with 20 bases between. This CDR3 spans 18 amino acids. This chain's CDR3 is CASSILRDWGRPNEKLFF. DNA for the CDR3: TGTGCCAGTAGTATTTTGAGGGACTGGGGGAGGCCTAATGAAAAACTGTTTTTT.

The chain has TRBV10-3 and TRBJ2-1; TRBD1 might be the D (7 bases). The CDR3 is made up of 16 amino acids. V dropped 4 bases and J dropped 4 bases, with 17 bases sitting between them. Germline V gene lookup returns CDR1 ENHRY and CDR2 SYGVKD. The CDR3 region is CAISAGRGELYNEQFF. DNA of the CDR3: TGTGCCATCAGTGCAGGCAGGGGGGAGTTATACAATGAGCAGTTCTTC.

V gene TRBV9 combines with J gene TRBJ2-5; D might be TRBD1 (6 bases). From germline, CDR1 is SGDLS and CDR2 YYNGEE. V was pared by 1 base and J by 4 bases, with 14 bases between. CDR3 length equals 15 residues. CDR3 coding DNA: TGTGCCAGCAGCGTAACTCAGGGGAATAGAGAGACCCAGTACTTC. This sequence encodes CASSVTQGNRETQYF.

The chain recombines TRBV5-1 with TRBJ2-5; 11 bases map to TRBD1. Germline trimming cut 0 bases from V and 9 bases from J; bases unmatched to any gene: 7. This CDR3 is built from 15 residues. Germline-derived CDR1 and CDR2 are SGHRS and YFSETQ. CDR3 DNA: TGCGCCAGCAGCTTGGACGGGACAGGGGGTAAGGCCCAGTACTTC. Amino acid sequence: CASSLDGTGGKAQYF. The full variable domain, completed using reference TRBV5-1 and TRBJ2-5, is KAGVTQTPRYLIKTRGQQVTLSCSPISGHRSVSWYQQTPGQGLQFLFEYFSETQRNKGNFPGRFSGRQFSNSRSEMNVSTLELGDSALYLCASSLDGTGGKAQYFGPGTRLLVL.

The V and J genes are TRBV5-1 and TRBJ1-6; TRBD1 is a possible D gene (6 bases). Germline CDR1 is SGHRS and CDR2 is YFSETQ. Deletions cut 7 bases from V and 7 bases from J, with 12 bases between. The length of the CDR3 is 13 residues. In nucleotides, the CDR3 is TGCGCCAGCTCCGAGGGGGTCAATTCACCCCTCCACTTT. It specifies CASSEGVNSPLHF.

The V call is TRBV2, the J call TRBJ2-3, with TRBD2 matching over 10 bases. Germline values: CDR1 SNHLY, CDR2 FYNNEI. CDR3 length equals 14 residues. Germline trimming cut 7 bases from V and 3 bases from J; bases unmatched to any gene: 4. CDR3 region: CASNRAGGTDTQYF. The CDR3 bases are TGTGCCAGCAACCGAGCGGGGGGGACAGATACGCAGTATTTT.